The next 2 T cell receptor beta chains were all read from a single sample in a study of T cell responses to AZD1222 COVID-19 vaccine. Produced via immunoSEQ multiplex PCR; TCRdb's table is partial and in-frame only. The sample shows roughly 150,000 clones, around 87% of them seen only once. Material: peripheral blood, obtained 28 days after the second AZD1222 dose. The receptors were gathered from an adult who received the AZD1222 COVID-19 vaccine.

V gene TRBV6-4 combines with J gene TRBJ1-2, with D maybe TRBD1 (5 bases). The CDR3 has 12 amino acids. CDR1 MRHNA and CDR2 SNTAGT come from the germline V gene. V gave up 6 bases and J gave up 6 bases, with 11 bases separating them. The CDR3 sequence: CASSTIRDGYTF. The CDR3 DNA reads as TGTGCCAGCAGCACGATCAGGGATGGCTACACCTTC.

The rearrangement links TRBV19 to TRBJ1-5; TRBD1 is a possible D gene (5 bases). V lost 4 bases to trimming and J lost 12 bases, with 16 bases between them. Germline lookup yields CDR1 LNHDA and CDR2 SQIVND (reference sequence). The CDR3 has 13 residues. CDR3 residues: CASSSVRDSGQHF. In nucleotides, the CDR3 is TGTGCCAGTAGTAGCGTCCGGGACTCAGGCCAGCATTTT.